This T cell receptor beta chain was recovered during a study of Ad26.COV2.S vaccination and SARS-CoV-2 variants. The protocol was immunoSEQ multiplex PCR, while the TCRdb copy is restricted to in-frame clones and leaves out a portion. The sample includes approximately 140,000 clones, approximately 90% of them seen just once. The germline CDR1 and CDR2 sequences are SGHTA and FQGNSA. Trimming took 1 base from V and 2 from J, leaving 9 bases between them. This CDR3 has 15 amino acids. The chain combines TRBV7-2 with TRBJ1-5, with D perhaps TRBD1 (6 bases). Sequencing was performed on peripheral blood, taken after recovery from COVID-19. The origin of this receptor is a human donor who had recovered from COVID-19. As DNA, the CDR3 is TGTGCCAGCAGCTTAGAGGGGGTGCGCAATCAGCCCCAGCATTTT. It encodes CASSLEGVRNQPQHF.